The TCR beta chain described here comes from a study of tumor and adjacent non-tumor tissue in lung cancer. Study-level background: On average, productive TCRbeta reads reached a few million per sample.

V shed 8 bases and J shed 5 bases, with 15 bases lying between them. This CDR3 spans 14 amino acids. CDR1 and CDR2 from the germline V gene are MDHEN and SYDVKM. Three rounds of nested PCR, following a modified ARM-PCR protocol, produced the TCRbeta library. TCRdb used MiXCR to reprocess the multiplex PCR reads, holding one entry per CDR3 protein. The sample has 44,000 or so distinct CDR3 sequences, 60% to 65% seen once. To note about this clonotype: Its antigen is unidentified.

This sample's RNA came from whole unsorted tissue. Distant lung tissue was collected more than 3 cm away from the tumor edge. Study-level points and caveats: In normal lung, the top 100 clones were significantly more dominant than in tumor.

What was sequenced was distant non-tumor lung tissue. The rearrangement joins TRBV28 to TRBJ2-2, with D perhaps matching TRBD2 (5 bases). The TCR originated in a woman aged 40 to 50 with non-small cell lung cancer. The CDR3, as DNA: TGTGCCAGCGGCTACGGGATTGAGACCGGGGAGCTGTTTTTT. This translates into CASGYGIETGELFF.